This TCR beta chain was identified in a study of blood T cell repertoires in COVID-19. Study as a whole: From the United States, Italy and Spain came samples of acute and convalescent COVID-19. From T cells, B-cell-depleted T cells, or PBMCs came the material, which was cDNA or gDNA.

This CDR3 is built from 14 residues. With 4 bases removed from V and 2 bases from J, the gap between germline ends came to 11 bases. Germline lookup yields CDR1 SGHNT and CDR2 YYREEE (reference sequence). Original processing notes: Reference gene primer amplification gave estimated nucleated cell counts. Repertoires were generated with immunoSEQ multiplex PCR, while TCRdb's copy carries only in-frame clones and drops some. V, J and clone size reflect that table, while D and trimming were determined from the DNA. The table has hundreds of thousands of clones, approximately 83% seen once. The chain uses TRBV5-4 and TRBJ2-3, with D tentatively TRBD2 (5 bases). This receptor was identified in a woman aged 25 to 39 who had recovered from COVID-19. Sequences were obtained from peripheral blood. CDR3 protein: CASSTSGDTDTQYF. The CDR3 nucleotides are TGTGCCAGCAGCACCTCCGGGGACACAGATACGCAGTATTTT.